The 29 T cell receptor beta chains listed next were all sequenced from one sample in a study of blood T cell repertoires in COVID-19. Produced via immunoSEQ multiplex PCR; TCRdb's table is partial and in-frame only. Here the sample spans 250,000 to 350,000 clones, about nine tenths being singletons. The material sequenced was peripheral blood. The origin of the receptors is a woman between 50 and 59 years old who had recovered from COVID-19.

CDR3 coding DNA: TGCGCCAGCAGTGGGGCGAGTTTCGGGGGGGAGCAGTACTTC. Its protein product is CASSGASFGGEQYF. The rearrangement joins TRBV10-2 to TRBJ2-7; 7 bases align to TRBD2. V shed 4 bases, J shed 7 bases, and the junction held 10 bases outside the gene matches. This CDR3 comprises 14 residues. Germline V gives CDR1 WSHSY, CDR2 SAAADI.

The rearrangement uses TRBV7-2 and TRBJ1-3; 9 bases match TRBD1. V dropped 2 bases and J dropped 4; count of bases not matched to a gene: 3. The CDR3 is 15 amino acids. The germline V gene has CDR1 SGHTA and CDR2 FQGNSA. CDR3 DNA: TGTGCCAGCAGCTTAAGACAGGGGGAAGGAAACACCATATATTTT. Encoded protein: CASSLRQGEGNTIYF.

The rearrangement links TRBV9 to TRBJ2-2, with TRBD2 identical over 9 bases. Germline V gene lookup returns CDR1 SGDLS and CDR2 YYNGEE. The CDR3 is 17 residues long. Losses at the gene ends were 1 base for V and 0 bases for J; bases not matched to a gene: 4. The CDR3 DNA follows: TGTGCCAGCAGCGTATCCGTAGCGGGAGCGAACACCGGGGAGCTGTTTTTT. Translated: CASSVSVAGANTGELFF.

The V and J genes are TRBV5-4 and TRBJ1-2; D may be TRBD1 (5 bases). This CDR3 has 16 amino acids. Trimming removed 0 bases at V and 4 bases at J, with 16 bases between. Germline V CDR1 and CDR2: SGHNT, YYREEE (reference sequence). The CDR3 protein is CASSLGLSTGSYGYTF. The CDR3 DNA sequence: TGTGCCAGCAGCTTGGGTTTAAGCACAGGAAGCTATGGCTACACCTTC.

The J gene is TRBJ2-1, the V gene TRBV27; 7 bases are a match to TRBD2. This CDR3 is 15 amino acids long. Germline assignment: CDR1 MNHEY and CDR2 SMNVEV (reference sequence). J gave up 7 bases and V 2 bases, and 8 bases lay outside the gene matches. CDR3 coding DNA: TGTGCCAGCAGTTTAGCGGGAGCAAGTTTAAATGAGCAGTTCTTC. This translates into CASSLAGASLNEQFF.

The chain links TRBV7-2 to TRBJ1-2, with D perhaps TRBD1 (5 bases). The CDR3 has 17 residues. V was trimmed by 4 bases and J by 2 bases, leaving 20 bases between them. Germline V gives CDR1 SGHTA, CDR2 FQGNSA. The CDR3 here is CASSSPGRGTTNYGYTF. The DNA for the CDR3 is TGTGCCAGCAGCTCACCGGGGCGCGGGACGACAAACTATGGCTACACCTTC.

The chain recombines TRBV9 with TRBJ2-7; 13 bases map to TRBD2. V dropped 4 bases and J dropped 3; count of bases not matched to a gene: 7. The length of the CDR3 is 16 residues. CDR1 SGDLS and CDR2 YYNGEE come from the germline V gene. CDR3 bases: TGTGCCAGCAGCCAAGGGACTAGCGGGAAACTCTACGAGCAGTACTTC. It translates to CASSQGTSGKLYEQYF.

The genes are TRBV7-2 and TRBJ2-1, with 10 positions matching TRBD2. The germline V gene has CDR1 SGHTA and CDR2 FQGNSA. This CDR3 comprises 16 residues. Trimming took 5 bases from V and 6 from J; bases not matched to a gene: 10. The chain's CDR3 is CASSNRAGGPLNEQFF. For the CDR3, the DNA is TGTGCCAGCAGCAATAGAGCGGGGGGGCCTCTCAATGAGCAGTTCTTC. Full variable domain (rest looked up from reference TRBV7-2 and TRBJ2-1): GAGVSQSPSNKVTEKGKDVELRCDPISGHTALYWYRQSLGQGLEFLIYFQGNSAPDKSGLPSDRFSAERTGGSVSTLTIQRTQQEDSAVYLCASSNRAGGPLNEQFFGPGTRLTVL.

This chain connects TRBV5-1 to TRBJ1-1, with D unresolved. There are 11 residues in the CDR3. The ends were cut back, 4 bases at V and 11 bases at J, with 12 bases in the middle. Germline CDR1 reads SGHRS; CDR2 reads YFSETQ. CDR3 sequence (DNA): TGCGCCAGCAGCGAGGGTCGTGAGGCTTTCTTT. Its protein is CASSEGREAFF.

The chain uses TRBV6-5 and TRBJ2-7, with TRBD2 matching 9 bases. Per germline, CDR1 MNHEY and CDR2 SVGAGI. Trimming at V came to 6 bases and at J to 3 bases, leaving 9 bases not matched to a gene. The CDR3 length is 15 residues. The CDR3 is CASSTPGLALYEQYF. CDR3 bases: TGTGCCAGCAGCACCCCGGGACTAGCCCTCTACGAGCAGTACTTC.

The rearrangement uses TRBV4-2 and TRBJ2-5; 10 bases match TRBD2. J gave up 4 bases and V 1 base, and 6 bases lay outside the gene matches. From germline, CDR1 is LGHNA and CDR2 YNFKEQ. The CDR3 consists of 16 residues. CDR3 in amino acids: CASSQGLAGEGETQYF. The CDR3 region has the DNA TGTGCCAGCAGCCAAGGTCTAGCGGGGGAGGGAGAGACCCAGTACTTC.

This chain uses TRBV30 with TRBJ1-5, with D unclear. The CDR3 extends over 17 amino acids. Germline V lookup: CDR1 GTSNPN, CDR2 SVGIG (reference sequence). V was cut by 0 bases and J by 0 bases, with 15 bases left in between. The DNA of the CDR3 is TGTGCCTGGAGTGTAAGGAGGACTCCGTATAGCAATCAGCCCCAGCATTTT. It codes for CAWSVRRTPYSNQPQHF.

The chain links TRBV7-8 to TRBJ2-2; 12 bases fit TRBD1. The CDR3 is 18 amino acids. Germline CDR1 is SGHVS and CDR2 is FQNEAQ. Losses at the gene ends were 5 bases for V and 1 base for J; bases not matched to a gene: 8. The CDR3 coding sequence is TGTGCCAGCAGCCCAAGTGGGGACAGGGGGCTGAACACCGGGGAGCTGTTTTTT. It specifies CASSPSGDRGLNTGELFF.

The CDR3 loop is CAISESSGGPGGADTQYF. As DNA, the CDR3 is TGTGCCATCAGTGAGTCAAGCGGGGGACCTGGAGGGGCAGATACGCAGTATTTT. The V call is TRBV10-3, the J call TRBJ2-3, with TRBD2 matching over 8 bases. This CDR3 comprises 18 residues. Germline V gives CDR1 ENHRY, CDR2 SYGVKD. The J segment lost 4 bases and the V segment lost 0 bases, leaving 12 bases of the junction unmatched.

This clone is a singleton in its sample. The chain uses TRBV24-1 and TRBJ2-1, with TRBD2 as a possible D gene (6 bases). V lost 4 bases and J lost 0, with 12 bases in between. The CDR3 totals 16 residues. CDR1 is KGHDR, CDR2 SFDVKD, per germline. The CDR3 DNA reads as TGTGCCACCAGTGACGGGACTCCGAGCTCCTACAATGAGCAGTTCTTC. It is translated as CATSDGTPSSYNEQFF.

This clone was counted a single time. The chain has TRBV7-8 and TRBJ2-7; D ambiguous. Germline CDR1 SGHVS, CDR2 FQNEAQ. The CDR3 contains 16 residues. Trimming took off 3 bases at V and 2 bases at J, with 17 bases between the two ends. CDR3 in DNA: TGTGCCAGCAGCTTCGTAACCCCACGGCGGACCTACGAGCAGTACTTC. It yields the protein CASSFVTPRRTYEQYF.

This chain connects TRBV19 to TRBJ2-1; 9 bases are shared with TRBD1. V gave up 10 bases and J gave up 2 bases; unmatched junction bases: 9. Germline-derived CDR1 and CDR2 are LNHDA and SQIVND (reference sequence). CDR3 length: 15 residues. The CDR3 loop is CATKDRGGTYNEQFF. The CDR3 DNA follows: TGTGCCACCAAAGACAGGGGGGGAACCTACAATGAGCAGTTCTTC.

A remark on this clone: One end of the junction fails to match germline, which may point to a read error. V usage is TRBV28 and J usage is TRBJ2-3; 9 bases are shared with TRBD2. The CDR3 loop spans 19 amino acids. Germline V gene data show CDR1 as MDHEN and CDR2 as SYDVKM. In nucleotides, the CDR3 is TGTGCCAGCACTTTAGGGTTTGCGGGAGGGTTTGGAAGCACAGATACGCAGTATTTT. This sequence encodes CASTLGFAGGFGSTDTQYF.

The chain has TRBV6-4 and TRBJ1-2; TRBD1 matches at 9 bases. The CDR3 extends over 13 amino acids. CDR1 and CDR2 from the germline V gene are MRHNA and SNTAGT. The J segment lost 7 bases and the V segment lost 6 bases, leaving 6 bases of the junction unmatched. The CDR3 nucleotides read TGTGCCAGCAGCGTAACAGGGGGCGGTGGCTACACCTTC. Translation: CASSVTGGGGYTF.

The genes are TRBV5-4 and TRBJ2-6; TRBD2 agrees at 14 bases. CDR1 and CDR2 (germline): SGHNT, YYREEE (reference sequence). J gave up 0 bases and V 4 bases, and 6 bases lay outside the gene matches. The CDR3 extends over 19 amino acids. The DNA of the CDR3 is TGTGCCAGCAGCCGTGGGACTAGCGGGGGCAGCTCTGGGGCCAACGTCCTGACTTTC. The encoded protein is CASSRGTSGGSSGANVLTF.

J is TRBJ1-5 and V is TRBV19, with D perhaps matching TRBD1 (6 bases). V gave up 7 bases and J gave up 9 bases, with 22 bases separating them. This CDR3 contains 15 residues. The V gene's germline CDR1 is LNHDA and CDR2 SQIVND (reference sequence). CDR3 sequence (DNA): TGTGCCAGTAACATGCGGGGGGCCGAAGGTAGGCCCCAGCATTTT. This sequence encodes CASNMRGAEGRPQHF.

This clone was recorded a few times. V usage is TRBV2 and J usage is TRBJ2-2, with 7 bases matching TRBD2. CDR1 SNHLY and CDR2 FYNNEI come from the germline V gene. The CDR3 extends over 14 amino acids. The trim removed 7 bases at V and 6 bases at J, leaving 8 bases unmatched. This chain's CDR3 is CASKGGSLPGELFF. CDR3 sequence (DNA): TGTGCCAGCAAAGGCGGGAGCCTCCCCGGGGAGCTGTTTTTT.

The J gene is TRBJ2-7, the V gene TRBV29-1; D call uncertain. Germline CDR1 SQVTM, CDR2 ANQGSEA. V was shortened by 8 bases and J by 3 bases, with 11 bases between the two germline ends. This CDR3 region has 11 residues. The CDR3 reads CSFNSGYEQYF. DNA of the CDR3: TGCAGCTTTAACAGTGGCTACGAGCAGTACTTC.

CDR3 sequence: CASSPPGTGGVEQYF. The CDR3 DNA reads as TGTGCCAGCAGTCCCCCCGGGACAGGGGGAGTCGAGCAGTACTTC. The chain links TRBV6-2 or TRBV6-3 to TRBJ2-7; 11 bases map to TRBD1. The length of the CDR3 is 15 residues. Germline CDR1 is MNHEY and CDR2 is SVGEGT. The V and J ends lost 5 bases and 6 bases, in that order; junction bases with no gene match: 9.

J is TRBJ2-7 and V is TRBV3-1 (or the pseudogene TRBV3-2); no firm D call. V was shortened by 1 base and J by 0 bases, with 16 bases between the two germline ends. CDR1 and CDR2 (germline): LGHDT, YNNKEL (reference sequence). This CDR3 has 17 amino acids. For the CDR3, the DNA is TGTGCCAGCAGCCAAGTCCGGAGCCTCGATACCTCCTACGAGCAGTACTTC. Translating it yields CASSQVRSLDTSYEQYF.

This clone appeared a single time. The V gene is TRBV9, the J gene TRBJ2-7; 7 bases are a match to TRBD1. Germline assignment: CDR1 SGDLS and CDR2 YYNGEE. Trimming at V came to 2 bases and at J to 4 bases, leaving 6 bases not matched to a gene. There are 14 residues in the CDR3. CDR3 DNA: TGTGCCAGCAGCGTCGGGACAGCAACTTACGAGCAGTACTTC. Residues: CASSVGTATYEQYF.

On this clone itself: One junction end disagrees with the germline gene, perhaps due to a read error. The V call is TRBV7-8, the J call TRBJ1-1, with TRBD1 matching over 7 bases. The CDR3 contains 15 residues. The germline CDR1 and CDR2 sequences are SGHVS and FQNEAQ. This CDR3 is CASKWDSGGAILFSF. Here the CDR3 DNA reads TGTGCCAGCAAATGGGACAGCGGCGGGGCTATTCTCTTCTCCTTT.

This chain uses TRBV29-1 with TRBJ2-3, with 10 bases aligning to TRBD2. V was clipped by 7 bases and J by 1 base; unmatched bases: 5. CDR1 SQVTM and CDR2 ANQGSEA come from the germline V gene. The CDR3 is 14 residues long. The CDR3 loop reads CSAELAGRTDTQYF. CDR3 bases: TGCAGCGCCGAACTAGCGGGACGCACAGATACGCAGTATTTT.

The V call is TRBV9, the J call TRBJ2-5, with D possibly being TRBD2 (5 bases). Trimming pared 1 base from V and 0 bases from J, leaving 10 bases between. In germline, CDR1 is SGDLS, CDR2 YYNGEE. This CDR3 has 15 amino acids. The CDR3 loop is CASSVLPGYQETQYF. In DNA form, the CDR3 reads TGTGCCAGCAGCGTATTGCCGGGGTACCAAGAGACCCAGTACTTC.